The T cell receptor beta chain described here comes from a study of cytomegalovirus exposure and HLA in healthy donors. Study observations and caveats: The only immune exposure information that was available was CMV serostatus. It was confirmed in vitro that three of the CMV-associated chains were specific for CMV antigens.

The V and J ends lost 0 bases and 1 base, in that order; junction bases with no gene match: 3. The germline gives CDR1 MGHRA, CDR2 YSYEKL. This CDR3 is 15 amino acids long. PCR amplification relied on 60 Vbeta primers (plus 13 Jbeta primers). Libraries were prepared by immunoSEQ multiplex PCR; TCRdb keeps only in-frame clonotypes and omits some of them. This repertoire shows about 170,000 clones, 70% to 85% found once; its top ten account for about 4.9%. Of note for this clone: The antigen remains unidentified.

This TCR derives from a man aged 18 to 35 in good health and CMV-seronegative. J is TRBJ2-7 and V is TRBV4-1; 7 bases line up with TRBD2. The sequenced material came from PBMCs. The CDR3 DNA follows: TGCGCCAGCAGCCAAGAAGCGGGATCGTCCTACGAGCAGTACTTC. This codes for CASSQEAGSSYEQYF.